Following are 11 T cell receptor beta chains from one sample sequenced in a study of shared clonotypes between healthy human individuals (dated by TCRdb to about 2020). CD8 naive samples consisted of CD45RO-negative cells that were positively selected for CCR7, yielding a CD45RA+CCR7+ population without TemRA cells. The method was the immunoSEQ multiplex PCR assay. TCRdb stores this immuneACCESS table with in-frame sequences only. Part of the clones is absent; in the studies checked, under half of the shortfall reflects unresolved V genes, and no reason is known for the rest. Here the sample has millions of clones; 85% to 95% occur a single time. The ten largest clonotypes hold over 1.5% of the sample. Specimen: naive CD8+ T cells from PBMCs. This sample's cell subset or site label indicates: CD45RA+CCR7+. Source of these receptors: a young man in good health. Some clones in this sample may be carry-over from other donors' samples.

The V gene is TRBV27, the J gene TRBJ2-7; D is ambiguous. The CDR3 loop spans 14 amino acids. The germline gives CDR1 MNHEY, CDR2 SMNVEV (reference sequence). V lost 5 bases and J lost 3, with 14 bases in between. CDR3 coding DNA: TGTGCCAGCAGTCTACCGGGTGCGGACTACGAGCAGTACTTC. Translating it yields CASSLPGADYEQYF.

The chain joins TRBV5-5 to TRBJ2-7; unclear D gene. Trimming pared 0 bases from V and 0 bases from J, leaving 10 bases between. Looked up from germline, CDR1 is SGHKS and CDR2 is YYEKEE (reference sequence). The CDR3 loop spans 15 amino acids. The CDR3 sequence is CASSLGGSNSYEQYF. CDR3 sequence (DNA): TGTGCCAGCAGCTTGGGTGGGTCTAACTCCTACGAGCAGTACTTC.

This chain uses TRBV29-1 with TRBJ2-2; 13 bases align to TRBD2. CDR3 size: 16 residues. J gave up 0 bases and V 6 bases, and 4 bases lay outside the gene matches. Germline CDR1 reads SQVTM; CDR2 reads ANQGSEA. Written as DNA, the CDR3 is TGCAGCGTCCTCGGACTAGCGGGAGCGAACACCGGGGAGCTGTTTTTT. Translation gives CSVLGLAGANTGELFF.

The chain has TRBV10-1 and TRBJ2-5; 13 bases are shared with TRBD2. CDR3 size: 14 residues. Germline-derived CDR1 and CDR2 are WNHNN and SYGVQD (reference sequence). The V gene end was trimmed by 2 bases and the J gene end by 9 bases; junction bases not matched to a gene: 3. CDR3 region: CASSEGTSGVSQYF. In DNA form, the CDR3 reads TGCGCCAGCAGTGAGGGGACTAGCGGGGTGTCCCAGTACTTC.

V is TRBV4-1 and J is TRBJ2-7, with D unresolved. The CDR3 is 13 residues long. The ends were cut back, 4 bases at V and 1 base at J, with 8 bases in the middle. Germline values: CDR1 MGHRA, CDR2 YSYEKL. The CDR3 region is CASSPIGSYEQYF. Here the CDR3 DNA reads TGCGCCAGCAGCCCAATAGGGTCCTACGAGCAGTACTTC.

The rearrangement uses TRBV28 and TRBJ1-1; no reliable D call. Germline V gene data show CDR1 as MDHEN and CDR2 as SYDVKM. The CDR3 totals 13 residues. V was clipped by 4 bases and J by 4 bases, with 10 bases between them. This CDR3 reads CASSSYEGTEAFF. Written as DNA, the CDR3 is TGTGCCAGCAGTTCCTATGAGGGCACTGAAGCTTTCTTT.

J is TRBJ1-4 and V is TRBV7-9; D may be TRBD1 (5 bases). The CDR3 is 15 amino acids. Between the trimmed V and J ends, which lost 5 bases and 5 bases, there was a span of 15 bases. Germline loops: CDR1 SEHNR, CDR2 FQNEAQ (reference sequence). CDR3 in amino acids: CASSTLGQGNEKLFF. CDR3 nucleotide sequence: TGTGCCAGCAGCACACTGGGGCAGGGCAATGAAAAACTGTTTTTT.

The CDR3 DNA reads as TGTGCCAGCAGCTTAGGTTCCGGGAACGTCGAGCAGTACTTC. Translated: CASSLGSGNVEQYF. V gene TRBV7-9 combines with J gene TRBJ2-7; possibly TRBD2 for D (5 bases). Trimming removed 1 base at V and 6 bases at J, with 13 bases between. From germline, CDR1 is SEHNR and CDR2 FQNEAQ (reference sequence). This CDR3 comprises 14 residues.

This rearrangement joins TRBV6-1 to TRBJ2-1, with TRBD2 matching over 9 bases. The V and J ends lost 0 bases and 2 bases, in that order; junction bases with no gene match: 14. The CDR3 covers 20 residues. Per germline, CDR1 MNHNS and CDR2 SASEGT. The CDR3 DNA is TGTGCCAGCAGTGAAGCGCCACTAGCGGGCGCGCAGATTCCCTACAATGAGCAGTTCTTC. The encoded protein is CASSEAPLAGAQIPYNEQFF.

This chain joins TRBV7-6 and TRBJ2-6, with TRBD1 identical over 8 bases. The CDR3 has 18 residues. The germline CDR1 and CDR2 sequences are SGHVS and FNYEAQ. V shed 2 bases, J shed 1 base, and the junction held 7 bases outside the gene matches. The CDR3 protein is CASSLSPGGNSGANVLTF. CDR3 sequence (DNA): TGTGCCAGCAGCTTAAGTCCAGGGGGCAATTCTGGGGCCAACGTCCTGACTTTC.

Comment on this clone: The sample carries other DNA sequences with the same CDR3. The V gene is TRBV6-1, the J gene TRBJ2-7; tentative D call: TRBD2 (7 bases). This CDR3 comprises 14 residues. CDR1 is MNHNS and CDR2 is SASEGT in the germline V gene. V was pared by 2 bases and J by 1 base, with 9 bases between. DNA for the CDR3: TGTGCCAGCAGTGAAAGGGGGGGTTCCTACGAGCAGTACTTC. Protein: CASSERGGSYEQYF.